This TCR beta chain is drawn from a study of blood T cell repertoires in COVID-19. From germline, CDR1 is MDHEN and CDR2 SYDVKM. The CDR3 spans 14 residues. V shed 3 bases, J shed 8 bases, and the junction held 5 bases outside the gene matches. Profiled with immunoSEQ multiplex PCR; TCRdb holds only in-frame clones, not every one. The sample gives about 43,000 clones, around 90% of which show up once; 15% is in the top ten. This chain uses TRBV28 with TRBJ1-2; 11 positions agree with TRBD1. The TCR comes from a man aged 60 to 75 with active COVID-19. Sequences were obtained from peripheral blood. CDR3: CASSFGQGALGYTF. Written as DNA, the CDR3 is TGTGCCAGCAGTTTCGGACAGGGGGCGCTCGGCTACACCTTC.